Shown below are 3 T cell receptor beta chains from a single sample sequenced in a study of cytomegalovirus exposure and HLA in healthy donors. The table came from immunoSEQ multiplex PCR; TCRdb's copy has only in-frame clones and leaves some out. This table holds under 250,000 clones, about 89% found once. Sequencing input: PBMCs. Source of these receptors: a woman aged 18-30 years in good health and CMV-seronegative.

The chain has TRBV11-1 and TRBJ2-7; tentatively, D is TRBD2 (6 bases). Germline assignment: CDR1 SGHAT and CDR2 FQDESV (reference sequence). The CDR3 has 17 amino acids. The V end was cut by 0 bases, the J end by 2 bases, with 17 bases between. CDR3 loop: CASSLAPGSTSTYEQYF. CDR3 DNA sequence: TGTGCCAGCAGCTTAGCCCCCGGGAGTACATCTACCTACGAGCAGTACTTC.

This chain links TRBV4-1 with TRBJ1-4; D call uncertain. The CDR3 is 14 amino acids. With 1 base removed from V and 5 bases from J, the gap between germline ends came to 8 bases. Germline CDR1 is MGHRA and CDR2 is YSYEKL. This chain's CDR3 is CASSQGVRNEKLFF. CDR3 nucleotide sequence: TGCGCCAGCAGCCAAGGTGTACGGAATGAAAAACTGTTTTTT.

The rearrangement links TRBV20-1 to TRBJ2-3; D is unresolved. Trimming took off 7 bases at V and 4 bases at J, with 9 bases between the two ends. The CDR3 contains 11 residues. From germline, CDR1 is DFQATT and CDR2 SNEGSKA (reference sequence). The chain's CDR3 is CSDKLADTQYF. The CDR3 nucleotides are TGCAGTGATAAACTTGCAGATACGCAGTATTTT.